This TCR beta chain was sequenced during a study of T cells in Graves' hyperthyroidism and ophthalmopathy. Study conclusions and caveats: Clonotypes that were expanded in thyroid above 0.001 mostly appeared in blood too. In the analysis, a 13 V-J model separated ophthalmopathy from stable hyperthyroidism.

Researchers defined stable Graves' hyperthyroidism as no ophthalmopathy progression within 18 months. With 6 bases removed from V and 2 bases from J, the gap between germline ends came to 11 bases. The CDR3 sequence is 15 residues long. CDR1 is MNHNS and CDR2 is SASEGT in the germline V gene. Many counts were recorded for this clonotype. What it binds is not known. TCR beta CDR3 sequences were amplified from RNA transcripts. HTBI primers were used for first-round RT-PCR of the TCR CDR3. Via MiXCR, TCRdb re-called the multiplex PCR reads, giving one row per CDR3 protein. The sample includes hundreds of thousands of distinct CDR3 sequences, about 14% of them seen just once.

The chain couples TRBV6-1 to TRBJ1-6; D unresolved. The origin of this receptor is a woman in her late teens or twenties with Graves' hyperthyroidism. The specimen sequenced was blood. CDR3 DNA sequence: TGTGCCAGCAGGGAGGGTGAGGCCTATAATTCACCCCTCCACTTT. Protein: CASREGEAYNSPLHF.